This T cell receptor beta chain was recorded in a study of beta chain features in type 1 diabetes. The sequenced template was cDNA made from the entire isolated RNA. The table came from immunoSEQ multiplex PCR; TCRdb's copy has only in-frame clones and leaves some out. In the table there are under 300,000 clones, 27% of which are singletons. The V gene lost 5 bases and the J gene lost 1 base, with 6 bases spanning the gap. Germline-derived CDR1 and CDR2 are GTSNPN and SVGIG (reference sequence). This CDR3 spans 12 amino acids. Sequencing input: central memory CD4+ T cells from blood. The clonotype was recovered from a man aged 25-40 years in good health. The chain carries TRBV30 and TRBJ2-1, with D possibly being TRBD1 (5 bases). The CDR3 bases are TGTGCCTGGGCAGGGTCCTACAATGAGCAGTTCTTC. Translation gives CAWAGSYNEQFF.